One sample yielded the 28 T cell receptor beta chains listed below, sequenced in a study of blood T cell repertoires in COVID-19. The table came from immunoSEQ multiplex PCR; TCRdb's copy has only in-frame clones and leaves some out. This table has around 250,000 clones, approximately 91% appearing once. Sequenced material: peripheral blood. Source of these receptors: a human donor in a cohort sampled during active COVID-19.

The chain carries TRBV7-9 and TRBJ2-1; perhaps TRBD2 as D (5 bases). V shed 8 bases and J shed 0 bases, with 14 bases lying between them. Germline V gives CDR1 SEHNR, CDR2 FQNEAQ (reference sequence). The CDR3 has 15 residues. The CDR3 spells CASGRTRSSYNEQFF. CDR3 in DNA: TGTGCCAGCGGCAGGACTCGGAGCTCCTACAATGAGCAGTTCTTC.

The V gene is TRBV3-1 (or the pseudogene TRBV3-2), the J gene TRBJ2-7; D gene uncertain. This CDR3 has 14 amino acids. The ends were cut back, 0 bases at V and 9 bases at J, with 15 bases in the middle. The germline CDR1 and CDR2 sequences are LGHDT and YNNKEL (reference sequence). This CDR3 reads CASSQDLSVPLQYF. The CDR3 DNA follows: TGTGCCAGCAGCCAAGATCTTAGTGTTCCCCTGCAGTACTTC.

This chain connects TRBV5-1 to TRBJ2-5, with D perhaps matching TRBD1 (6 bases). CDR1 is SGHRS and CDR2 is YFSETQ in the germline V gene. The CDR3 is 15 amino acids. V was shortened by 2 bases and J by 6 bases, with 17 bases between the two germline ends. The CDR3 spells CASSLQGFRRQTQYF. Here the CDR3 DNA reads TGCGCCAGCAGCTTACAGGGTTTCCGTAGGCAGACCCAGTACTTC.

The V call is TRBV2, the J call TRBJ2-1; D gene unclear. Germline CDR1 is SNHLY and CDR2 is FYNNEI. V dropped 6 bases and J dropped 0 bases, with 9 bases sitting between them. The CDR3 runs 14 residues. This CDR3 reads CASRPGSSYNEQFF. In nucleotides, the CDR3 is TGTGCCAGCAGGCCAGGTAGCTCCTACAATGAGCAGTTCTTC. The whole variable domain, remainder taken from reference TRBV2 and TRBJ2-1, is EPEVTQTPSHQVTQMGQEVILRCVPISNHLYFYWYRQILGQKVEFLVSFYNNEISEKSEIFDDQFSVERPDGSNFTLKIRSTKLEDSAMYFCASRPGSSYNEQFFGPGTRLTVL.

DNA of the CDR3: TGCGCCAGCAGCTTAGCGGGGGTATACAATGAGCAGTTCTTC. Translating it yields CASSLAGVYNEQFF. The rearrangement uses TRBV5-1 and TRBJ2-1; TRBD2 matches 8 bases. The CDR3 sequence is 14 residues long. V gave up 2 bases and J gave up 4 bases; unmatched junction bases: 2. The V gene's germline CDR1 is SGHRS and CDR2 YFSETQ. Drawing the rest from reference TRBV5-1 and TRBJ2-1, the complete variable domain is KAGVTQTPRYLIKTRGQQVTLSCSPISGHRSVSWYQQTPGQGLQFLFEYFSETQRNKGNFPGRFSGRQFSNSRSEMNVSTLELGDSALYLCASSLAGVYNEQFFGPGTRLTVL.

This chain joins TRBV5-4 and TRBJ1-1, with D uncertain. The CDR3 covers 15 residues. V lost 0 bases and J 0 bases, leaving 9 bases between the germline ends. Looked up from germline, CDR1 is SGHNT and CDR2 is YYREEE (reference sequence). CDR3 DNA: TGTGCCAGCAGCTTGGCCGGAGTATTGAACACTGAAGCTTTCTTT. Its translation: CASSLAGVLNTEAFF.

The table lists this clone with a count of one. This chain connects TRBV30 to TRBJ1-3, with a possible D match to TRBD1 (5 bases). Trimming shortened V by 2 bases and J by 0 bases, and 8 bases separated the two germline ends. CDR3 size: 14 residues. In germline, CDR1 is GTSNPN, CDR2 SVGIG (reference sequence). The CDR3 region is CAWSSQGSGNTIYF. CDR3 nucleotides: TGTGCCTGGAGTTCCCAGGGCTCTGGAAACACCATATATTTT. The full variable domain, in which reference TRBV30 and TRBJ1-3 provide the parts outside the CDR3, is SQTIHQWPATLVQPVGSPLSLECTVEGTSNPNLYWYRQAAGRGLQLLFYSVGIGQISSEVPQNLSASRPQDRQFILSSKKLLLSDSGFYLCAWSSQGSGNTIYFGEGSWLTVV.

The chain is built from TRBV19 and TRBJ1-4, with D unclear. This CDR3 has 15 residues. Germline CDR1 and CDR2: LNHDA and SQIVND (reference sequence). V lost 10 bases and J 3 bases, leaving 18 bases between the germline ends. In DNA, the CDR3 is TGTGCCATGCGAAACGACATTTCCCCTAATGAAAAACTGTTTTTT. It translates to CAMRNDISPNEKLFF.

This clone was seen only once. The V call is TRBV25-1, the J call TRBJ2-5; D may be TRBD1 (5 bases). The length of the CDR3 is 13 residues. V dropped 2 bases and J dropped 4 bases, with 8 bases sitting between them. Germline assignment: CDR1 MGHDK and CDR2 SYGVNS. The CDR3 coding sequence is TGTGCCAGCAGTGAAGCAGGGCTAGAGACCCAGTACTTC. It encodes CASSEAGLETQYF. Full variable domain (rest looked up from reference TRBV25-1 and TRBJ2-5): EADIYQTPRYLVIGTGKKITLECSQTMGHDKMYWYQQDPGMELHLIHYSYGVNSTEKGDLSSESTVSRIRTEHFPLTLESARPSHTSQYLCASSEAGLETQYFGPGTRLLVL.

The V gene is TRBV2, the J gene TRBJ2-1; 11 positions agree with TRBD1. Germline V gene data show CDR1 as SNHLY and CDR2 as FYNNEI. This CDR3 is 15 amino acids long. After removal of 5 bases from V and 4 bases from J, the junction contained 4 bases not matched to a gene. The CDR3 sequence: CASSPGTGGYNEQFF. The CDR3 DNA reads TGTGCCAGCAGTCCCGGGACAGGGGGATACAATGAGCAGTTCTTC.

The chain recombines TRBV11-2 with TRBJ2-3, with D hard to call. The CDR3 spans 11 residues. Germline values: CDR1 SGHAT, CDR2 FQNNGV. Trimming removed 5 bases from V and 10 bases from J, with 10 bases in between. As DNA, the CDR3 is TGTGCCAGCAGCCTACCCCGTGCGCAGTATTTT. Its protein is CASSLPRAQYF.

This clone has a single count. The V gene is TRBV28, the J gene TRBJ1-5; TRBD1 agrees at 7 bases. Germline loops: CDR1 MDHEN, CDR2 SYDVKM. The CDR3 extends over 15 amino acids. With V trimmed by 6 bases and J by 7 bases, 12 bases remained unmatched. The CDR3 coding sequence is TGTGCCAGCAGCAAAGGGACAGAAGGGAGCCAGCCCCAGCATTTT. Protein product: CASSKGTEGSQPQHF.

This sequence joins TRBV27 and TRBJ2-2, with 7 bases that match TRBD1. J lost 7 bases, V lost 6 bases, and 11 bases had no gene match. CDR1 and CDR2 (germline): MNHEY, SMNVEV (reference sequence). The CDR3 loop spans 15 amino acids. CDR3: CASRQEGGVSGELFF. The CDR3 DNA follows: TGTGCCAGCAGGCAGGAAGGGGGCGTGAGCGGGGAGCTGTTTTTT.

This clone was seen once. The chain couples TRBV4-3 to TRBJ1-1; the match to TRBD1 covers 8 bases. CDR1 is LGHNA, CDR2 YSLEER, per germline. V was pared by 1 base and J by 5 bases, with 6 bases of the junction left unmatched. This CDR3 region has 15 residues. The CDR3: CASSQVTGGETEAFF. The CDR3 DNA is TGCGCCAGCAGCCAAGTTACAGGGGGGGAAACTGAAGCTTTCTTT.

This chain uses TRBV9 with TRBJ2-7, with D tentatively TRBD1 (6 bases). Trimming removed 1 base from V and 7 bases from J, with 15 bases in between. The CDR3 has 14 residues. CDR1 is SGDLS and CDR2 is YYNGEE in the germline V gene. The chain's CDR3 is CASSVKQGTTEQYF. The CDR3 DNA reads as TGTGCCAGCAGCGTAAAACAGGGAACGACGGAGCAGTACTTC.

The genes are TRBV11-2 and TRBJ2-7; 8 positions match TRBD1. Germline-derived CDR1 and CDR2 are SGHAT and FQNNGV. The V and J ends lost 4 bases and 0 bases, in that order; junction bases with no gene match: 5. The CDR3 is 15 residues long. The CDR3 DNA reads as TGTGCCAGCAGCTCAAGACAGGGGCCCTCCTACGAGCAGTACTTC. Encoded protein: CASSSRQGPSYEQYF.

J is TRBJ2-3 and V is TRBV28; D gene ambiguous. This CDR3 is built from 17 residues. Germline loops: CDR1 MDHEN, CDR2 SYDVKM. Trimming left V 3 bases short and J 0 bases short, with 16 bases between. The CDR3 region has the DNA TGTGCCAGCAGTTTGCCCCTGGGCAACACTAGCACAGATACGCAGTATTTT. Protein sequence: CASSLPLGNTSTDTQYF. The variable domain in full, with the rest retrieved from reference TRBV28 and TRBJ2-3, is DVKVTQSSRYLVKRTGEKVFLECVQDMDHENMFWYRQDPGLGLRLIYFSYDVKMKEKGDIPEGYSVSREKKERFSLILESASTNQTSMYLCASSLPLGNTSTDTQYFGPGTRLTVL.

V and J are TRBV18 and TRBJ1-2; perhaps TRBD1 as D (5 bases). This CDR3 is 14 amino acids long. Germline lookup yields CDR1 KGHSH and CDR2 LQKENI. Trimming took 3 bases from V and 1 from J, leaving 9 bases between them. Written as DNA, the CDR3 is TGTGCCAGCTCACCCGACAGCATTAACTATGGCTACACCTTC. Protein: CASSPDSINYGYTF. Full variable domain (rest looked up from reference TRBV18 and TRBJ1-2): NAGVMQNPRHLVRRRGQEARLRCSPMKGHSHVYWYRQLPEEGLKFMVYLQKENIIDESGMPKERFSAEFPKEGPSILRIQQVVRGDSAAYFCASSPDSINYGYTFGSGTRLTVV.

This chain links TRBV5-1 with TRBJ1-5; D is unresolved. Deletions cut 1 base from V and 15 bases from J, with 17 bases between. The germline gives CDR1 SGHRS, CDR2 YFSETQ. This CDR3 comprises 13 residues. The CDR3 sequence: CASSLLPEQKAHF. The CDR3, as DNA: TGCGCCAGCAGCTTGCTGCCCGAACAGAAGGCGCATTTT.

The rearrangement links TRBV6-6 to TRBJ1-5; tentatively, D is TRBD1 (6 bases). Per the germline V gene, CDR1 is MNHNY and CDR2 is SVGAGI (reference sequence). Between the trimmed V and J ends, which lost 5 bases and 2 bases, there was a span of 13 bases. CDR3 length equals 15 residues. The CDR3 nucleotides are TGTGCCAGCAGTGGTACAGGGTTCGGCAATCAGCCCCAGCATTTT. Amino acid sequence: CASSGTGFGNQPQHF.

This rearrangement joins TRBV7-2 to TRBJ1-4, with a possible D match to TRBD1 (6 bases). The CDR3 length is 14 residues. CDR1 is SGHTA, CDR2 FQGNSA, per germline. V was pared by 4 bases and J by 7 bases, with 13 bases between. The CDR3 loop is CASSSLGAGEKLFF. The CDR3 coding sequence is TGTGCCAGCAGCTCTCTGGGGGCAGGTGAAAAACTGTTTTTT.

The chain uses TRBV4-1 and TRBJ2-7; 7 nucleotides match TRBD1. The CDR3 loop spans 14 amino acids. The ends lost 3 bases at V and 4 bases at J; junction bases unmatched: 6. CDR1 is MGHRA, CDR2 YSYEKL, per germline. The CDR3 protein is CASSQWTGLYEQYF. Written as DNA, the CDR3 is TGCGCCAGCAGCCAGTGGACAGGTCTGTACGAGCAGTACTTC.

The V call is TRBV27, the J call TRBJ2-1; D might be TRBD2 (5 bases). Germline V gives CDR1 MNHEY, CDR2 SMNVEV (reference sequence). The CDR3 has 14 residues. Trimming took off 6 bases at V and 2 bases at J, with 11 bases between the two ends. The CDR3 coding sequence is TGTGCCAGCAGCCTCGGCGGGCCCTACAATGAGCAGTTCTTC. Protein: CASSLGGPYNEQFF.

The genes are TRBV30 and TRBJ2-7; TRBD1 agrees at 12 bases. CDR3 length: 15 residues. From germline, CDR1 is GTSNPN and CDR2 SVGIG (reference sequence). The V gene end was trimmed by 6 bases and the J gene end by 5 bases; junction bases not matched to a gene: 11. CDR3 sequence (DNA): TGTGCCTGCACCATCACCGGGACAGGGGGCAACGAGCAGTACTTC. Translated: CACTITGTGGNEQYF.

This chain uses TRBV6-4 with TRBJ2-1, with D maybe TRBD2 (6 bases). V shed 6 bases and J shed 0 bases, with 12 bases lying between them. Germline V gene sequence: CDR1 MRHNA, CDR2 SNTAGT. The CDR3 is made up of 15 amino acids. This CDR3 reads CASSRDWSSYNEQFF. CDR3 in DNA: TGTGCCAGCAGCCGGGACTGGAGCTCCTACAATGAGCAGTTCTTC.

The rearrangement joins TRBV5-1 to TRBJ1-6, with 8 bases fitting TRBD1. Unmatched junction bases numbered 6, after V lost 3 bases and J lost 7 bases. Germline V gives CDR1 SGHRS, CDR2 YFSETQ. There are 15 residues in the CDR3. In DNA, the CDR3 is TGCGCCAGCAGCTCCGGACAGGGCGGGAATTCACCCCTCCACTTT. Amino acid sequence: CASSSGQGGNSPLHF.

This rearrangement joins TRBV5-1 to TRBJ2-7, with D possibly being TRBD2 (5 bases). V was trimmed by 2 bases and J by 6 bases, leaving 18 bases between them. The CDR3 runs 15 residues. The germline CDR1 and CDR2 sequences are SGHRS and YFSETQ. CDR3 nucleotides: TGCGCCAGCAGCTTAGCGAGGGATCGAGTTCGCGAGCAGTACTTC. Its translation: CASSLARDRVREQYF.

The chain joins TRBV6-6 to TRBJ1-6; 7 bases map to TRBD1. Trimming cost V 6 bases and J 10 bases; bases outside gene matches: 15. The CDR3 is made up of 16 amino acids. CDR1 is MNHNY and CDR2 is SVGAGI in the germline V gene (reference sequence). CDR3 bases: TGTGCCAGCAGCCACTGGTCGGGCACAGGGGAGTCACCCCTCCACTTT. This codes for CASSHWSGTGESPLHF.